The 10 T cell receptor beta chains presented below share a single source sample, sequenced in a study of cytomegalovirus exposure and HLA in healthy donors (dated by TCRdb to 2016 to 2017). The library was produced with the immunoSEQ multiplex PCR assay. For the multiplex PCR, a mixture combining 60 forward primers for TCR Vbeta segments and 13 reverse primers for TCR Jbeta segments was used. TCRdb mirrors the immuneACCESS table, restricted to in-frame sequences. Some clones are absent from its copies; in checked studies, under half trace to an unresolved V gene, and the reason for the others is unknown. The table for this sample lists more than 95,000 clones; approximately 81% of them were counted only once. The ten largest clones add up to under 4% of the sample. Source material: PBMCs. Receptor source: a woman aged 30 to 39 in good health and CMV-seronegative.

This chain links TRBV6-5 with TRBJ2-2; tentative D call: TRBD1 (5 bases). CDR1 and CDR2 (germline): MNHEY, SVGAGI. Trimming removed 6 bases from V and 4 bases from J, with 12 bases in between. The CDR3 totals 14 residues. The CDR3, as DNA: TGTGCCAGCAGCCAAGACAGCCTCACCGGGGAGCTGTTTTTT. It codes for CASSQDSLTGELFF.

The chain couples TRBV2 to TRBJ2-5; D unclear. The J call may be mistaken, given a closer DNA end match to TRBJ2-7. Per the germline V gene, CDR1 is SNHLY and CDR2 is FYNNEI. The CDR3 sequence is 11 residues long. The CDR3 nucleotides are TGTGCCAGCTTACGGTCCTACGAGCAGTACTTC. As protein: CASLRSYEQYF.

The rearrangement uses TRBV7-8 and TRBJ1-1; D is unclear. Deletions cut 5 bases from V and 7 bases from J, with 14 bases between. CDR3 length: 13 residues. The germline V gene encodes CDR1 SGHVS and CDR2 FQNEAQ. The CDR3 DNA follows: TGTGCCAGCAGCCGCCCGTGGGAGAATGAAGCTTTCTTT. Translating gives CASSRPWENEAFF. Full variable domain (outside the CDR3, taken from reference TRBV7-8 and TRBJ1-1): GAGVSQSPRYKVAKRGQDVALRCDPISGHVSLFWYQQALGQGPEFLTYFQNEAQLDKSGLPSDRFFAERPEGSVSTLKIQRTQQEDSAVYLCASSRPWENEAFFGQGTRLTVV.

The V and J genes are TRBV7-2 and TRBJ2-1, with TRBD2 matching 12 bases. CDR1 and CDR2 from the germline V gene are SGHTA and FQGNSA. V trimming: 5 bases; J trimming: 7 bases; junction bases outside the gene matches: 6. The CDR3 length is 15 residues. CDR3 loop: CASSRLAGGKNEQFF. The CDR3 coding sequence is TGTGCCAGCAGCCGGCTAGCGGGAGGGAAGAATGAGCAGTTCTTC.

On this clone: The junction and the germline gene differ at one end; a read error may be behind it. This CDR3 is CASSRGHSHNSPLHF. In DNA form, the CDR3 reads TGTGCCAGCAGCAGGGGTCACTCCCATAATTCACCCCTCCACTTT. The genes are TRBV7-6 and TRBJ1-6; possible D gene TRBD1, 5 bases. This CDR3 is 15 amino acids long. CDR1 and CDR2 (germline): SGHVS, FNYEAQ.

This chain connects TRBV19 to TRBJ2-2, with a possible D match to TRBD1 (7 bases). Trimming pared 8 bases from V and 4 bases from J, leaving 11 bases between. This CDR3 contains 13 residues. In germline, CDR1 is LNHDA, CDR2 SQIVND (reference sequence). CDR3 amino acids: CASGQGGTGELFF. The CDR3 DNA reads as TGTGCCAGTGGCCAGGGGGGCACCGGGGAGCTGTTTTTT.

This clone has only a few counts. The chain is built from TRBV7-9 and TRBJ2-3; TRBD2 agrees at 14 bases. The CDR3 contains 19 residues. Germline-derived CDR1 and CDR2 are SEHNR and FQNEAQ (reference sequence). The ends lost 5 bases at V and 5 bases at J; junction bases unmatched: 15. CDR3 amino acids: CASSPPPGLAGGGKDTQYF. CDR3 sequence (DNA): TGTGCCAGCAGCCCGCCCCCCGGACTAGCGGGAGGTGGGAAAGATACGCAGTATTTT.

The V gene is TRBV20-1, the J gene TRBJ2-5; TRBD2 agrees at 7 bases. CDR1 and CDR2 from the germline V gene are DFQATT and SNEGSKA (reference sequence). The V gene end was trimmed by 8 bases and the J gene end by 4 bases; junction bases not matched to a gene: 4. The CDR3 contains 11 residues. The CDR3: CSRVAGETQYF. CDR3 DNA: TGCAGTAGGGTAGCGGGAGAGACCCAGTACTTC.

The V gene is TRBV6-5, the J gene TRBJ2-1; D may be TRBD1 (5 bases). Trimming took off 2 bases at V and 8 bases at J, with 13 bases between the two ends. The length of the CDR3 is 14 residues. Germline CDR1 reads MNHEY; CDR2 reads SVGAGI. The CDR3 DNA follows: TGTGCCAGCAGTTACAGGGGATTTACCGATGAGCAGTTCTTC. It yields the protein CASSYRGFTDEQFF.

The chain combines TRBV5-1 with TRBJ2-2; the match to TRBD1 covers 11 bases. The CDR3 runs 22 residues. Trimming at V came to 3 bases and at J to 1 base, leaving 20 bases not matched to a gene. CDR1 is SGHRS and CDR2 is YFSETQ in the germline V gene. The chain's CDR3 is CASSSTRRDRGFLGGNTGELFF. The DNA for the CDR3 is TGCGCCAGCAGCTCCACCCGCCGGGACAGGGGGTTTCTCGGGGGGAACACCGGGGAGCTGTTTTTT.